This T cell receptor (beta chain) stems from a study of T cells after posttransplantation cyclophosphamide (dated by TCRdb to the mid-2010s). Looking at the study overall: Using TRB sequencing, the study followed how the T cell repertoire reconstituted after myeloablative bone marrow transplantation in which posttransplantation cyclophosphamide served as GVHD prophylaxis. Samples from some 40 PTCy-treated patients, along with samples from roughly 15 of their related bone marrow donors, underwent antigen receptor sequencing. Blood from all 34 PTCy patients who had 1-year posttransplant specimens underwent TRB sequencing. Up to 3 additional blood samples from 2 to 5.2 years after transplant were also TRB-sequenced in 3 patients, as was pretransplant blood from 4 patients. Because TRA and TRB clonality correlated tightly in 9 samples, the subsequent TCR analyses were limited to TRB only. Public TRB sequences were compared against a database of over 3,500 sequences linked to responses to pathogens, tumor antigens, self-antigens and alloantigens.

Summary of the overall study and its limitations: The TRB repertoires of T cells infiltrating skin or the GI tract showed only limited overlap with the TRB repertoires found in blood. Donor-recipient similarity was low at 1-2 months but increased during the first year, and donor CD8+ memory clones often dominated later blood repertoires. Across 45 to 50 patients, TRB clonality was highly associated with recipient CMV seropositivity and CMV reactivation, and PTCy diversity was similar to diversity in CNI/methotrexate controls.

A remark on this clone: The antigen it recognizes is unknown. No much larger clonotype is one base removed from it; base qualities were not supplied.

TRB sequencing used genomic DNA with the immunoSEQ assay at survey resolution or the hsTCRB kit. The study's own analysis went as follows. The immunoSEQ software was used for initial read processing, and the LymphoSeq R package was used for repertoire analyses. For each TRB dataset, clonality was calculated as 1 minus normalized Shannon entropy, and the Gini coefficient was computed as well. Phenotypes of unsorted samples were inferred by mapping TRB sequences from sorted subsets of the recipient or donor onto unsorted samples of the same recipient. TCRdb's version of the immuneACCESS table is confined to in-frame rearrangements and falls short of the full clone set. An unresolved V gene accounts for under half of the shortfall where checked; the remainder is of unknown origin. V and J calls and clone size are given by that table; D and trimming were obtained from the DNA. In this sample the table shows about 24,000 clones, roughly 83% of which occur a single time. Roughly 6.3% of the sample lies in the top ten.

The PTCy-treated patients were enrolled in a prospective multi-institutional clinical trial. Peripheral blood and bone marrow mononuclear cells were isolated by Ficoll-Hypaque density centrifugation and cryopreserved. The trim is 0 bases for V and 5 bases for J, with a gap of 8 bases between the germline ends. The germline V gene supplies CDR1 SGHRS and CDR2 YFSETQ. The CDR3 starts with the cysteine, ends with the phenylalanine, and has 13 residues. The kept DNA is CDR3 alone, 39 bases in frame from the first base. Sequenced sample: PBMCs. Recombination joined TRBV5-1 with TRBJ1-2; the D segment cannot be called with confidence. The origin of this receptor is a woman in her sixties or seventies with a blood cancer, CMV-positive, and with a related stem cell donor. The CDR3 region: CASSLDQIYGYTF. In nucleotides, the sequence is TGCGCCAGCAGCTTGGACCAGATTTATGGCTACACCTTC.